This T cell receptor beta chain stems from a study of blood T cell repertoires in COVID-19 (TCRdb year 2020). About the investigation overall: The collaborator samples originated in the United States, Italy and Spain and spanned the acute and convalescent phases of COVID-19. A freely available public database, intended as a resource for researchers studying the immune response to SARS-CoV-2, is where the repertoires were released. A de-identified subject ID, COVID-19 status, age in years and sex were almost always included in the sample metadata. Subjects who had been exposed to COVID-19, were actively infected with it, or had recovered from it provided the deeply sampled blood TCRbeta repertoires that made up the dataset. The prospective study material was composed of cDNA or gDNA derived from T cells, B-cell-depleted T cells, or PBMCs. Where HLA class I and class II types were available, the types were taken from metadata supplied by the sample provider, not from assay-based typing. Samples were obtained from the ongoing ImmuneRACE study (first 160 participants) and from over a thousand subjects provided by 6 global collaborators.

Overall results and qualifications from the work: The quantity of clinical and demographic metadata differed by source and by participant and was supplied without curation.

TCRbeta CDR3 regions were amplified from genomic DNA by means of the immunoSEQ Assay, a bias-controlled multiplex PCR. The original methods were these. Within the assay, amplification of reference gene primers was used to estimate how many nucleated cells each sample contained. To quantify the absolute abundance of each unique TCRbeta CDR3 rearrangement, sequence reads were collapsed and filtered. For each sample, productive Simpson clonality was calculated as the square root of Simpson's diversity index across productive rearrangements. Here the immuneACCESS table is served through TCRdb, limited to in-frame sequences with V and J called. Missing clones are a known gap in these copies; in checked studies unresolved V genes cover under half, and the rest lacks a known reason. Clonal size and the V and J genes are those of that table, whereas D and trimming came from the DNA. This sample comprises about 260,000 clones, around 89% of them detected only once. The top ten constitute about 4% of the sample.

The V and J ends are trimmed by 3 bases and 2 bases, leaving 11 bases between them. Taken from cysteine to phenylalanine, the CDR3 has 14 residues. Only CDR3 DNA remains: 42 bases, in frame from the first base. The germline V gene (reference sequence) gives CDR1 as GTSNPN and CDR2 as SVGIG. Samples from volunteer blood donors who had recovered from COVID-19 were contributed by a second Seattle source. The collaborating institutions used their own protocols to collect whole blood in K2EDTA tubes. For TCRbeta analysis, collaborators shipped samples as frozen whole blood, isolated PBMCs, or DNA extracted from either of those sample types. As regards this clone: What this receptor recognizes is not known. No much larger clonotype is one base removed from it; base qualities were not supplied.

Sequencing input: peripheral blood. The sequence is built from TRBV30 and TRBJ1-3; a weak D assignment points to TRBD1 (5 bases agree). The sequence derives from a man aged 55 to 69 who had recovered from COVID-19. The CDR3 is CAWRWRGAGNTIYF. The nucleotides read TGTGCCTGGAGATGGCGGGGGGCTGGAAACACCATATATTTT. The reference TRBV30 and TRBJ1-3 proteins fill in what lies around the CDR3, so the full variable domain reads SQTIHQWPATLVQPVGSPLSLECTVEGTSNPNLYWYRQAAGRGLQLLFYSVGIGQISSEVPQNLSASRPQDRQFILSSKKLLLSDSGFYLCAWRWRGAGNTIYFGEGSWLTVV.